The 8 T cell receptor beta chains below were found in one sample sequenced in a study of spatial heterogeneity in lung cancer. Described time point: blood at routine non-recurrence follow-up after resection. Sequencing was performed on whole RNA extracted from tumor and nontumor lung tissue, or from frozen PBMC, and the material was left unsorted. TCRdb used MiXCR to reprocess the 5' RACE reads, holding one entry per CDR3 protein. The sample contains 51,000 or so distinct CDR3 sequences, around 6.7% of which appear only once. The starting material was PBMCs, obtained at follow-up. These receptors originate from a female donor with early-stage non-small cell lung cancer.

This clonotype was seen repeatedly, ten times or more. The gene calls are TRBV24-1 and TRBJ2-3; D possibly corresponds to TRBD1 (6 bases). This CDR3 has 17 residues. Looked up from germline, CDR1 is KGHDR and CDR2 is SFDVKD. Trimming removed 2 bases from V and 0 bases from J, with 14 bases in between. The CDR3 DNA reads as TGTGCCACCAGTGATTGGGGCAGGGGCGGAAGCACAGATACGCAGTATTTT. Encoded protein: CATSDWGRGGSTDTQYF.

This clonotype has a handful of counts. A read error may produce the germline difference seen at one junction end. The chain uses TRBV7-9 and TRBJ2-7; 14 nucleotides match TRBD2. The CDR3 has 19 amino acids. CDR1 and CDR2 from the germline V gene are SEHNR and FQNEAQ (reference sequence). The CDR3 coding sequence is TGTGCCAGCAGCGTAGCGGGACTAGCGGGGGACCCACTCTCCTACGAGCAGTACTTC. Encoded protein: CASSVAGLAGDPLSYEQYF.

The chain carries TRBV7-2 and TRBJ2-5; D uncertain. The length of the CDR3 is 17 residues. Germline assignment: CDR1 SGHTA and CDR2 FQGNSA. Trimming stripped 2 bases from V and 1 base from J, with 17 bases between. In nucleotides, the CDR3 is TGTGCCAGCAGCTTACAGTCCCCGACACCCTTCCAAGAGACCCAGTACTTC. Translating gives CASSLQSPTPFQETQYF. Combining the CDR3 with reference TRBV7-2 and TRBJ2-5 gives the whole variable domain GAGVSQSPSNKVTEKGKDVELRCDPISGHTALYWYRQSLGQGLEFLIYFQGNSAPDKSGLPSDRFSAERTGGSVSTLTIQRTQQEDSAVYLCASSLQSPTPFQETQYFGPGTRLLVL.

The V gene is TRBV5-1, the J gene TRBJ1-6; possibly TRBD1 for D (5 bases). V dropped 0 bases and J dropped 9 bases, with 10 bases sitting between them. Germline assignment: CDR1 SGHRS and CDR2 YFSETQ. This CDR3 contains 14 residues. The CDR3 nucleotides read TGCGCCAGCAGCTTGGAGGGGTTAGGTTCACCCCTCCACTTT. It specifies CASSLEGLGSPLHF.

A few counts support this clonotype. The chain recombines TRBV2 with TRBJ2-2, with D hard to call. V gave up 6 bases and J gave up 3 bases, with 8 bases separating them. The CDR3 is made up of 13 amino acids. Looked up from germline, CDR1 is SNHLY and CDR2 is FYNNEI. The CDR3 spells CASSGRYTGELFF. For the CDR3, the DNA is TGTGCCAGCAGCGGACGATACACCGGGGAGCTGTTTTTT.

Ten or more counts support this clonotype. The genes are TRBV3-1 and TRBJ1-5; D unresolved. CDR1 LGHDT and CDR2 YNNKEL come from the germline V gene (reference sequence). The V gene lost 1 base and the J gene lost 3 bases, with 7 bases spanning the gap. The CDR3 consists of 14 residues. DNA of the CDR3: TGTGCCAGCAGCCAAGTCGGAGTCAATCAGCCCCAGCATTTT. It codes for CASSQVGVNQPQHF.

This clonotype occurred many times. The J gene is TRBJ2-5, the V gene TRBV7-9, with 9 positions matching TRBD2. With 6 bases clipped from V and 1 base from J, the junction kept 3 bases outside the gene matches. CDR1 and CDR2 (germline): SEHNR, FQNEAQ (reference sequence). CDR3 length: 14 residues. CDR3 in amino acids: CASSLAGFQETQYF. The CDR3 bases are TGTGCCAGCAGTCTAGCGGGGTTCCAAGAGACCCAGTACTTC. Complete variable domain (other parts from reference TRBV7-9 and TRBJ2-5): DTGVSQNPRHKITKRGQNVTFRCDPISEHNRLYWYRQTLGQGPEFLTYFQNEAQLEKSRLLSDRFSAERPKGSFSTLEIQRTEQGDSAMYLCASSLAGFQETQYFGPGTRLLVL.

This clonotype was counted ten times or more. This chain connects TRBV7-3 to TRBJ2-5; 9 bases align to TRBD1. The CDR3 has 14 residues. Germline lookup yields CDR1 SGHTA and CDR2 FQGTGA. V dropped 4 bases and J dropped 5; count of bases not matched to a gene: 5. The CDR3 nucleotides read TGTGCCAGCAGCTCGGGACAGGGCGGGGAGACCCAGTACTTC. Translated, it gives CASSSGQGGETQYF.